This TCR beta chain was captured in a study of T-cell reconstitution after alpha-beta-depleted transplantation in children. General study points: Reportedly, only several hundred clones from non-depleted graft cells drove alpha-beta T-cell counts at about two months. Diversity of TCRbeta at day 60 was high in some patients, arising from surviving recipient T cells and thymic progenitors. The main origin of T-cell counts and diversity one year after transplant was newly produced T cells.

CDR3 length equals 15 residues. The junction had 12 bases not matched to a gene; V was cut back by 5 bases and J by 7 bases. CDR1 is SGHRS and CDR2 is YFSETQ in the germline V gene. This clonotype was found many times. The antigen remains unidentified. Unique molecular identifiers were used in preparing the TCRbeta library. TCRdb re-called the PCR reads through MiXCR, storing one row per CDR3 protein. The table shows fewer than 250,000 distinct CDR3 sequences, with approximately 8.9% occurring only once. This specimen consisted of PBMCs, mostly from graft donor cells, obtained 180 days after TCRalphabeta/CD19-depleted stem cell transplant. The sequence was collected from a male patient aged 10-17 years who had a stem cell transplant for acute lymphoblastic leukemia, so the T cells may come from the graft donor. This chain links TRBV5-1 with TRBJ2-1, with TRBD2 matching over 7 bases. CDR3 sequence (DNA): TGCGCCAGCAGACGCGGGAGCAGTTTTGAAAATGAGCAGTTCTTC. Its protein is CASRRGSSFENEQFF.